This T cell receptor (beta chain) emerged from a study of post-analysis software for immune sequencing data. Points from the study as a whole: Relative to controls, patients had five TRBV segments at higher frequency, with TRBV5-6, TRBV5-1 and TRBV20-1 among these. The study found significantly lower normalized Chao1 diversity in multiple sclerosis patients than in controls. Samples from a shared batch, those prepared together, strongly co-clustered by F measure.

For this clonotype: Its antigen is not identified.

Prepared libraries of TCR beta cDNA carried unique molecular identifiers. Some 500,000 cDNA molecules were obtained per 1 to 10 million input T cells. TCRdb itself ran the PCR reads through MiXCR, one entry per CDR3 protein. This sample has under 650,000 distinct CDR3 sequences, with 44% found just once. The CDR3 extends over 11 amino acids. The germline gives CDR1 SQVTM, CDR2 ANQGSEA. V lost 4 bases and J lost 7, with 10 bases in between. Specimen: blood. The sequence was collected from a girl between 10 and 17 years old with multiple sclerosis. This chain connects TRBV29-1 to TRBJ2-5, with D perhaps matching TRBD1 (5 bases). The CDR3: CSVGGQGTQYF. DNA for the CDR3: TGCAGCGTTGGGGGCCAGGGGACCCAGTACTTC.